This record looks at one TCR beta chain sequence and its context. Its antigen is as yet unknown. This entry is derived from a study of shared clonotypes between healthy human individuals. Some clones are missing from TCRdb's copy, which holds only in-frame ones; the method was immunoSEQ multiplex PCR. The profile shows about 2.4 million clones, under 95% of them singletons. Points from the study as a whole: Few donors limited the genetic and exposure-history diversity represented.

CD4+ cell separation produced CD45RA+ naive and CD45RA-negative memory subsets. Germline assignment: CDR1 SGDLS and CDR2 YYNGEE. This CDR3 comprises 16 residues. With 2 bases removed from V and 2 bases from J, the gap between germline ends came to 11 bases. The chain is built from TRBV9 and TRBJ2-6; the D is unclear. This TCR derives from a young man in good health. Some clones in this sample may be carry-over from other donors' samples. Sequencing was carried out using naive CD4+ T cells from PBMCs. Subset given: CD45RA+ positively selected. The CDR3, as DNA: TGTGCCAGCAGCGTTAAGGCAAAACCTGGGGCCAACGTCCTGACTTTC. As protein: CASSVKAKPGANVLTF.